This TCR beta chain derives from a study of beta chain features in type 1 diabetes. Study conclusions and caveats: Comparison showed that naive, central memory and Treg TCRB repertoires appeared more similar among patients than among healthy donors. Type 1 diabetes patients had TCRB CDR3s that were shorter (moderately but significantly so) in all four CD4+ subsets. PCR could preferentially amplify shorter templates, alike in patients and controls.

Germline V lookup: CDR1 SGHRS, CDR2 YFSETQ. The CDR3 spans 15 residues. V lost 4 bases to trimming and J lost 8 bases, with 18 bases between them. The whole isolated RNA underwent reverse transcription, so sequencing captured expressed TCRB transcripts. Profiling relied on immunoSEQ multiplex PCR, and the TCRdb table lists in-frame clones only, not all of them. The table has approximately 170,000 clones, approximately 8.4% seen once; the top ten hold roughly 0.46%. This clone has just a few counts. Antigen specificity is unknown. The rearrangement joins TRBV5-1 to TRBJ1-4; tentatively, D is TRBD1 (6 bases). The sequence came from a man younger than 30 with type 1 diabetes. The sequenced sample was central memory CD4+ T cells from blood. CDR3 residues: CASSPSTGGFEKLFF. The CDR3 bases are TGCGCCAGCAGCCCCTCGACAGGCGGGTTCGAAAAACTGTTTTTT.